This entry describes one T cell receptor (beta chain). Its antigen remains unknown. The data derive from a study of Siglec-9 on CD8 T cells in melanoma. Study outcomes and limitations: An effector memory CD8+ subset marked by Siglec-9 reportedly appeared to gather in melanoma.

This table comes from immunoSEQ multiplex PCR, and its TCRdb copy is limited to in-frame clones, with some not included. This sample has 36,000 or so clones; roughly 84% occur once, and the top ten carry around 1.7%. This CDR3 comprises 14 residues. Germline V gene data show CDR1 as MNHNY and CDR2 as SVGAGI (reference sequence). Trimming took off 6 bases at V and 4 bases at J, with 16 bases between the two ends. Source material: Siglec-9- CD8+ T cells sorted from blood. This clonotype was obtained from a human donor in good health. This chain joins TRBV6-6 and TRBJ2-7; weak D call: TRBD1 (6 bases). CDR3 sequence: CASSHRDGQYEQYF. The CDR3 DNA reads TGTGCCAGCAGCCACAGGGACGGACAATACGAGCAGTACTTC.